This T cell receptor (beta chain) was captured by sequencing in a study of response to subunit inactivated influenza vaccine. As concerns this clonotype: What it recognizes is unknown.

TCRdb ran MiXCR on the RT-PCR reads and lists one entry per CDR3 protein. The sample includes some 300,000 distinct CDR3 sequences, over 20% seen only once; the top ten take approximately 10%. Overall study findings and caveats: Authors proposed each seasonal influenza vaccination draws in few new T cells.

The germline V and J ends were trimmed by 1 base and 2 bases, with 11 bases remaining between them. Germline-derived CDR1 and CDR2 are MGHRA and YSYEKL. The CDR3 spans 15 residues. This sample comprised PBMCs from blood, obtained around 22 months after vaccination. The TCR was taken from a man between 50 and 69 years old who received an inactivated influenza vaccine. V and J are TRBV4-1 and TRBJ1-2; D is uncertain. The CDR3 bases are TGCGCCAGCAGCCAAGTCGGGCGGAAAAACTATGGCTACACCTTC. Its protein is CASSQVGRKNYGYTF.